The present TCR beta chain was sequenced within a study of low-dose radiotherapy and immunotherapy resistance in tumors (dated by TCRdb to between 2021 and 2024). Regarding the complete study: In Cohort 1, each fraction delivered 0.5 Gy every 2 weeks, and the prescribed total PTV dose was 6.5 Gy. Cohort 2 received 1 Gy per fraction every two weeks, with a total of 13 Gy over 26 weeks. Nivolumab and ipilimumab were both given intravenously, with nivolumab at a 240 mg flat dose every two weeks and ipilimumab at 1 mg/kg every six weeks. Intravenous cyclophosphamide at 200 mg/m2 was administered every two weeks, one day ahead of each radiation and immunotherapy administration. Patients took aspirin 300 mg orally once daily for four cycles, starting on cycle 1 day 1. Randomization of trial participants into treatment groups was not performed. The translational analysis covered eight patients: three from the first dose cohort and the first five from the second dose cohort.

Donors were enrolled in RACIN, a single-arm phase I dose-escalation trial in which nivolumab, ipilimumab, aspirin, low-dose cyclophosphamide and low-dose radiotherapy were combined. Patients were eligible if they had advanced solid tumors that were TIL-negative. The germline V gene specifies SGHRS as CDR1 and YFSETQ as CDR2. The CDR3 sequence holds 14 residues, the cysteine and phenylalanine included. Only CDR3 DNA is held: 42 bases, read in frame from base 1. Trimming costs V 0 bases and J 2 bases, and their ends lie 5 bases apart. Points on this clonotype: Its antigen is unknown. Base qualities are missing; no much larger clone stands one base away.

Superscript III and a set of TRAV- and TRBV-specific primers were used to synthesize first-strand cDNA, so that both TCRalpha and TCRbeta chains were covered. TCRs were amplified for about 19 PCR cycles with Phusion, using a constant-region primer paired with the adapter attached to the V primers. Amplification of the isolated mRNA was done with the MessageAmp II aRNA Amplification Kit, which involved a roughly 16-hour in vitro transcription at 37 degrees C. mRNA for TCR sequencing was isolated with the Dynabeads mRNA DIRECT Purification Kit. Indexed Illumina adapters were added in a second Phusion PCR of approximately 25 cycles, after which AMPure XP beads were used to purify the products. For the original study's pipeline: Custom Perl scripts pooled TCR sequences encoding the same protein, removed out-of-frame sequences and computed each clonotype's abundance. Any TCR sequence backed by just one read was left out of the analysis. Among the metrics used to describe the repertoires were Shannon entropy, Gini index, clonality, richness, and the frequency of TCRs shared between repertoires. The public reads were reprocessed in TCRdb via fastp at Q25 and MiXCR, keeping in-frame beta chains. Merged by CDR3 protein, the rows form single entries marked with the most common genes and DNA. The V and J calls come from TCRdb's annotation, not from the publication. Counted in this sample were about 13,000 distinct CDR3 sequences; under 80% of them appeared once. Jointly, the top ten make up less than 6% of the sample.

The chain is encoded by TRBV5-1 joined to TRBJ2-2; no D segment can be confidently identified. This clonotype originated in a human donor with advanced metastatic prostate, ovarian, gallbladder or colorectal cancer (not recorded which). This table probably holds off-target reads from a library built for another chain. The nucleotides are TGCGCCAGCAGCTTGGACCTAAACACCGGGGAGCTGTTTTTT. Its translation is CASSLDLNTGELFF.